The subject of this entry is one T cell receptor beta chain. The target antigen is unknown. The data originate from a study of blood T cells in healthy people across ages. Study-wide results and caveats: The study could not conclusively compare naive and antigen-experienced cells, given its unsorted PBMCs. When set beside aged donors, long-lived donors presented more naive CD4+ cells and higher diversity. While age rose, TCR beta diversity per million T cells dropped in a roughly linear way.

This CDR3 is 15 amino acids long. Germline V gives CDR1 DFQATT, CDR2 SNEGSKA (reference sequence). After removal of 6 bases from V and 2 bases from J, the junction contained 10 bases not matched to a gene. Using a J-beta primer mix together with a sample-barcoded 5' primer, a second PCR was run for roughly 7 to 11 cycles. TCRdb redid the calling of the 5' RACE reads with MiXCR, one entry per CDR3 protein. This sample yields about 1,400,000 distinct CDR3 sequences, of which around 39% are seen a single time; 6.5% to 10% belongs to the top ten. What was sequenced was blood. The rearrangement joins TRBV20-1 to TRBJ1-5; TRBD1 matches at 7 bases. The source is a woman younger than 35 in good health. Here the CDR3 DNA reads TGCAGTGCCCCCCGCAGGGGGATTGGCAATCAGCCCCAGCATTTT. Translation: CSAPRRGIGNQPQHF.